This T cell receptor beta chain was sequenced in a study of regulatory T cells in long-lasting Graves disease. Study-wide results and limits: Among persistent patients, a larger number of public clonotypes were shared (about 3,000) than among newly diagnosed patients (under 1,000).

V was clipped by 3 bases and J by 7 bases; unmatched bases: 8. The CDR3 runs 15 residues. Germline V gene lookup returns CDR1 KGHSH and CDR2 LQKENI. Combining iRepertoire HTBI primers with Arm-PCR of CDR3 regions, the authors built TCR beta libraries. TCRdb itself ran the multiplex PCR reads through MiXCR, one entry per CDR3 protein. The sample carries 350,000 to 500,000 distinct CDR3 sequences, around 20% recorded once. Time point: persistent/refractory GD, antithyroid drugs over 5 years with positive TRAb. Construction of the TCR library relied on RNA isolated from PBMCs. On this clonotype itself: Its antigen is currently unknown.

The sequences come from peripheral blood mononuclear cells (PBMCs), collected when the disease was refractory, from a patient treated with antithyroid drugs. The genes are TRBV18 and TRBJ2-1; TRBD2 agrees at 8 bases. The sequence derives from a female donor with Graves disease. The CDR3 region is CASSPEREWGNEQFF. CDR3 in DNA: TGTGCCAGCTCACCCGAGCGGGAGTGGGGAAATGAGCAGTTCTTC.